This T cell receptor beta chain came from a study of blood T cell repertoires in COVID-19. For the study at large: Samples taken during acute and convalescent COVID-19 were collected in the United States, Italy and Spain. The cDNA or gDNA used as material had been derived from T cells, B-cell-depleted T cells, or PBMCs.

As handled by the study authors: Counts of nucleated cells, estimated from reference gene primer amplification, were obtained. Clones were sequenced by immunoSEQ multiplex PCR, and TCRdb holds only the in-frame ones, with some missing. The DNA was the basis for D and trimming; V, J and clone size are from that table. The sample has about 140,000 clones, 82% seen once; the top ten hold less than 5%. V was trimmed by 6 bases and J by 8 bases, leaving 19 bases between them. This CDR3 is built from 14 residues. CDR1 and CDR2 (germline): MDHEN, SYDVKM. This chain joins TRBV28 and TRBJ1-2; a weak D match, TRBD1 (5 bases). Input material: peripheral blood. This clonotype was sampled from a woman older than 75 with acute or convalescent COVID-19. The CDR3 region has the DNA TGTGCCAGCAGCAGTCTGGGGGTTGGGAGGGGCTACACCTTC. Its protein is CASSSLGVGRGYTF.